This paragraph covers one TCR beta chain sequence. This sample was taken from a study of T cells in Graves' hyperthyroidism and ophthalmopathy. V lost 4 bases to trimming and J lost 3 bases; unmatched junction nucleotides: 4. This CDR3 is built from 16 residues. CDR1 and CDR2 (germline): LGHNA, YSLEER. Diagnosing involved the use of clinical symptoms, serum thyroxine and TRAb, thyroid ultrasound and orbital computed tomography. Regions amplified from RNA transcripts were the TCR beta CDR3 regions. The TCR CDR3 first-round RT-PCR relied on the HTBI primer set. TCRdb used MiXCR to reprocess the multiplex PCR reads, holding one entry per CDR3 protein. This table has roughly 500,000 distinct CDR3 sequences, roughly a sixth appearing once.

The clonotype comes from a woman in her twenties or thirties with Graves' ophthalmopathy. The rearrangement uses TRBV4-3 and TRBJ2-3, with 13 bases fitting TRBD2. The sample consisted of blood. The CDR3 is CASSRRTSGSTDTQYF. In DNA, the CDR3 is TGCGCCAGCAGCCGACGGACTAGCGGGAGTACAGATACGCAGTATTTT.